This T cell receptor beta chain derives from a study of a mutant IDH1 vaccine in newly diagnosed glioma. Turning to the study itself: Commencement of vaccination occurred 4-6 weeks following radiotherapy alone, or concurrently with temozolomide cycles. Former treatment meant radiotherapy, temozolomide, or both; the majority had gotten both.

As for time point: week 5, during vaccination. The vaccine gave 300 ug of a 20-mer mutant IDH1 peptide subcutaneously per dose. New WHO grade 3 or 4 IDH1-mutant, ATRX-lost astrocytomas were present in all donors. Repertoires were generated with immunoSEQ multiplex PCR, while TCRdb's copy carries only in-frame clones and drops some. The sample shows tens of thousands of clones, roughly nine tenths of them seen only once. This CDR3 has 16 residues. Deletions cut 4 bases from V and 0 bases from J, with 13 bases between. Germline V gives CDR1 MNHNS, CDR2 SASEGT. As concerns this clone: What it binds is unknown.

Study observations and caveats: In around 93% of patients, immune responses induced by the vaccine occurred.

The TCR originated in a woman aged 45 to 65 with glioma. The source was PBMCs, collected from a glioma patient whose treatment included an IDH1 peptide vaccine. The chain combines TRBV6-1 with TRBJ2-1; no clear D. The DNA for the CDR3 is TGTGCCAGCAGTGTTGACTCCCGTAGCTCCTACAATGAGCAGTTCTTC. It encodes CASSVDSRSSYNEQFF.